The entry below describes one T cell receptor beta chain. The sample belongs to a study of T cell changes during pregnancy in multiple sclerosis. The CDR3 loop spans 13 amino acids. With 10 bases clipped from V and 0 bases from J, the junction kept 5 bases outside the gene matches. Germline assignment: CDR1 SEHNR and CDR2 FQNEAQ (reference sequence). Here immunoSEQ multiplex PCR was the method, and the copy in TCRdb shows in-frame clones only, minus some. The table records around 41,000 clones, around 90% of them present only once. The material sequenced was CD4+ T cells from peripheral blood mononuclear cells, taken in the third trimester of pregnancy. The TCR sequence derives from a female donor in good health, enrolled as a control in a pregnancy study. The V and J genes are TRBV7-9 and TRBJ1-1; 7 nucleotides agree with TRBD1. CDR3 sequence reads: CATLGQLNTEAFF. The CDR3 bases are TGTGCCACCCTGGGACAGTTGAACACTGAAGCTTTCTTT. The whole variable domain, remainder taken from reference TRBV7-9 and TRBJ1-1, is DTGVSQNPRHKITKRGQNVTFRCDPISEHNRLYWYRQTLGQGPEFLTYFQNEAQLEKSRLLSDRFSAERPKGSFSTLEIQRTEQGDSAMYLCATLGQLNTEAFFGQGTRLTVV.